This T cell receptor (beta chain) was sequenced for a study of control samples from healthy donors and cancer patients. The method was immunoSEQ multiplex PCR; TCRdb's version includes in-frame clones alone and lacks a portion of them. The table shows tens of thousands of clones, with 87% occurring only once. V shed 4 bases, J shed 2 bases, and the junction held 4 bases outside the gene matches. The germline CDR1 and CDR2 sequences are SGHKS and YYEKEE (reference sequence). The CDR3 contains 15 residues. This TCR came from a woman aged 55-69 years with lung cancer. The sequencing input was PBMCs. The chain employs TRBV5-5 and TRBJ2-5, with 11 nucleotides matching TRBD1. CDR3 residues: CASSPGTGGQETQYF. In DNA form, the CDR3 reads TGTGCCAGCAGCCCTGGGACAGGGGGACAAGAGACCCAGTACTTC.